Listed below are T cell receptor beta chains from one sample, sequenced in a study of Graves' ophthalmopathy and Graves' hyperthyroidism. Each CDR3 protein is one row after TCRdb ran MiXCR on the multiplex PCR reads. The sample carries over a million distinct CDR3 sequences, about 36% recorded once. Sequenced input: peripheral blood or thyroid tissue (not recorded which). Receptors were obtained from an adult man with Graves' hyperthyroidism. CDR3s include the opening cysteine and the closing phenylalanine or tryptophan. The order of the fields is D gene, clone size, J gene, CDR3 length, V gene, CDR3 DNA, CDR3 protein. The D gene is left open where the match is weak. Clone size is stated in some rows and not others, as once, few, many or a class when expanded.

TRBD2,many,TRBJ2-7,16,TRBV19,TGTGCCAGTAGCCTACTAGCGGGAGTAATCATGAGCGAGCAGTACTTC,CASSLLAGVIMSEQYF
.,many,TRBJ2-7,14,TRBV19,TGTGCCAGTAGTTGGGCAGGTTTTGTCTACGAGCAGTACTTC,CASSWAGFVYEQYF
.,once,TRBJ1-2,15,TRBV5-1,TGCGCCAGCAGCTTGGGACAGCTCAGAAACTATGGCTACACCTTC,CASSLGQLRNYGYTF
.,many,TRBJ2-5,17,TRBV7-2,TGTGCCAGCAGCACAGACAGGAGGGGCAACATTAAAGAGACCCAGTACTTC,CASSTDRRGNIKETQYF
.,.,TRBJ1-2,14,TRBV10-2,TGCGCCAGCAGTGCGACTGCTCTGGACTATGGCTACACCTTC,CASSATALDYGYTF
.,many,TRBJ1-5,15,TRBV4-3,TGCGCCAGCAGCCAAGAATCGGCAGCCAATCAGCCCCAGCATTTT,CASSQESAANQPQHF
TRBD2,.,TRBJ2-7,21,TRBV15,TGTGCCACCAGCAGAGATCGCGCCAGCAGCTTTTGGACTAGCGGGAGCCACGAGCAGTACTTC,CATSRDRASSFWTSGSHEQYF
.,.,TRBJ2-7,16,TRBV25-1,TGTGCCAGCAGTTTACCCAGTCGGGACGGCACCTACGAGCAGTACTTC,CASSLPSRDGTYEQYF
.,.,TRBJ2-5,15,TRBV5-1,TGCGCCAGCAGCCCGGGAACCGAACAGCGGGAGACCCAGTACTTC,CASSPGTEQRETQYF
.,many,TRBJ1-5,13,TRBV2,TGTGCCAGCAGTGAAAACCCGAATCAGCCCCAGCATTTT,CASSENPNQPQHF
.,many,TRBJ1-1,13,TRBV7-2,TGTGCCAGCAGCCCAAGGTACCTCACTGAAGCTTTCTTT,CASSPRYLTEAFF
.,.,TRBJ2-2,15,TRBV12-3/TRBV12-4,TGTGCCAGCAGTTACTCGCGAGGGCTCGCCGGGGAGCTGTTTTTT,CASSYSRGLAGELFF
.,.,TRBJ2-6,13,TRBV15,TGTGCCACCCGCGAGGACGGGGCCAACGTCCTGACTTTC,CATREDGANVLTF
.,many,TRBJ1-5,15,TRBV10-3,TGTGCCATCAGTGAGACCTGGGATAGCAATCAGCCCCAGCATTTT,CAISETWDSNQPQHF
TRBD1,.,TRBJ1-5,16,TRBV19,TGTGCCAGTAGCCGACACAGGGGGCGATTCGATCAGCCCCAGCATTTT,CASSRHRGRFDQPQHF
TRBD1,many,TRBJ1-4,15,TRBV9,TGTGCCAGCAGCCCAATGGGACAGGGACCTGAAAAACTGTTTTTT,CASSPMGQGPEKLFF
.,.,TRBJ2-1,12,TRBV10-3,TGTGCCATCAGTGAGTCGACGTGGGAGCAGTTCTTC,CAISESTWEQFF
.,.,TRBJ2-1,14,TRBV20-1,TGCAGCGTAGTGAAGGCGTTACATGACAATGAGCAGTTCTTC,CSVVKALHDNEQFF
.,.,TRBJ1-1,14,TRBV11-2,TGTGCCAGCAGGGGCGGGGGAGGTCACACTGAAGCTTTCTTT,CASRGGGGHTEAFF
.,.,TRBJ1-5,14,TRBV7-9,TGTGCCAGCAGCAAAACAGGAAACAATCAGCCCCAGCATTTT,CASSKTGNNQPQHF
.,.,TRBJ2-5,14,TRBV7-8,TGCGCCAGCAGCCAAGGGGTCCATGGAGAGACCCAGTACTTC,CASSQGVHGETQYF
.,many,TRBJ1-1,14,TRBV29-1,TGCAGCGTCTCGGTTGGGGGGTCGGGCACTGAAGCTTTCTTT,CSVSVGGSGTEAFF
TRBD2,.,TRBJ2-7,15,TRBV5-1,TGCGCCAGCAGCTCCGGACTAGCGGGGGGAGACGAGCAGTACTTC,CASSSGLAGGDEQYF
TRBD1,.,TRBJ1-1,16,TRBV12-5,TGTGCTAGTGGTTGGCAACTGACAGGGGTTGGCACTGAAGCTTTCTTT,CASGWQLTGVGTEAFF
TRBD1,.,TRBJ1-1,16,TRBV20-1,TGCAGTGCTAGAGATGGGGGAGGGGGCATGAACACTGAAGCTCTCTTT,CSARDGGGGMNTEALF
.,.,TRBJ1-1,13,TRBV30,TGTGCCTGGAGTGTACATGTGTCGTTTGAAGCTTTCTTT,CAWSVHVSFEAFF
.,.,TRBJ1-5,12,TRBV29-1,TGCAGCGTTGTGCCCGGGTTTCAGCCCCAGCATTTT,CSVVPGFQPQHF
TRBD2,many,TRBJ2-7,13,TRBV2,TGTGCCAGCGCGGGACTACCCTCCTACGAGCAGTACTTC,CASAGLPSYEQYF
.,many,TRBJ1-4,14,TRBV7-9,TGTGCCAGCACTACCCGGACAGACGGGGAAAAACTGTTTTTT,CASTTRTDGEKLFF
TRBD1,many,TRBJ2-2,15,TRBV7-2,TGTGCCAGCAGCTTGGGACAGGGGAACACCGGGGAGCTGTTTTTT,CASSLGQGNTGELFF
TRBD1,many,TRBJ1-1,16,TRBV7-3,TGTGCCAGCAGCTTAAACGGGGTGGACAGGGCGTCTGAAGCTTTCTTT,CASSLNGVDRASEAFF
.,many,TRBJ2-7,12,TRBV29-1,TGCAGCGTTGGTGCCGGCACCTACGAGCAGTACTTC,CSVGAGTYEQYF
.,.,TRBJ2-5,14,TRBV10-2,TGCGCCAGCAGTGAGGACGGCGGTTGGGAGACCCAGTACTTC,CASSEDGGWETQYF
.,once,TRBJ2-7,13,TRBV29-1,TGCAGCAACCGGTGGGGGAGTCACTACGAGCAGTACTTC,CSNRWGSHYEQYF
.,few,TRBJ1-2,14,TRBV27,TGTGCCAGCAGTTTCGACTTGGGGGGTTCGAGCTACACCTTC,CASSFDLGGSSYTF
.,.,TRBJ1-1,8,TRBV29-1,TGCAGCTCCACTGAAGCTTTCTTT,CSSTEAFF
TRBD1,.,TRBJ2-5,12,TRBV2,TGTGCCCAACAGGGGGCGCAAGAGACCCAGTACTTC,CAQQGAQETQYF
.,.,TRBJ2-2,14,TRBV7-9,TGTGCCAGGACACAGGATCTCGTCACCGGGGAGCTGTTTTTT,CARTQDLVTGELFF
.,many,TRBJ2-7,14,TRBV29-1,TGCAGCGTTGTTAAAGGGTCCGCATCCTACGAGCAGTACTTC,CSVVKGSASYEQYF
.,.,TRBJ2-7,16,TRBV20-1,TGCAGTGTATCCGCGCCGCTGGTCAGGGAAACCCACGAGCAGTACTTC,CSVSAPLVRETHEQYF
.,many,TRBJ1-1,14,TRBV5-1,TGCGCCAGCAGCTTCGGGACACTGAACACTGAAGCTTTCTTT,CASSFGTLNTEAFF
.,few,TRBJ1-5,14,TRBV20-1,TGCAGTGCTCCCCGTTCGGGGGAGTACCAGCCCCAGCATTTT,CSAPRSGEYQPQHF
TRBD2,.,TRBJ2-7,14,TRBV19,TGTGCCAGTAGATCCCCCGGGGGGGCCTACGAGCAGTACTTC,CASRSPGGAYEQYF
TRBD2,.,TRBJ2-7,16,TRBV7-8,TGTGCCAGCTCCGGGACTAGCGGTAGGAGCTCCTACGAGCAGTACTTC,CASSGTSGRSSYEQYF
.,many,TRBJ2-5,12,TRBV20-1,TGCAGTGCCCCAGGGACGTGGGAGACCCAGTACTTC,CSAPGTWETQYF
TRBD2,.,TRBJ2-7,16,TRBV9,TGTGCCAGCAGCGTCCATACTAGCGGAAGCTCCTACGAGCAGTACTTC,CASSVHTSGSSYEQYF
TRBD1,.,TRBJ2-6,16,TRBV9,TGTGCCAGCAAGGGACAGGGTGAGGCTGGGGCCAACGTCCTGACTTTC,CASKGQGEAGANVLTF
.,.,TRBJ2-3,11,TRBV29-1,TGCAGCGTTGCCAGGGGTGGGACGCAGTATTTT,CSVARGGTQYF
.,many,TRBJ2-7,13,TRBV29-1,TGCAGCGTTACGACAGGTCACCTCTACGAGCAGTACTTC,CSVTTGHLYEQYF
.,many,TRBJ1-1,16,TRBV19,TGTGCCAGTAGTAAGTTTGGCAGCACCTTGAACACTGAAGCTTTCTTT,CASSKFGSTLNTEAFF
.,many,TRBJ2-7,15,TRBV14,TGTGCCAGCAGCCAAGATCTAGGCGAGGACTACGAGCAGTACTTC,CASSQDLGEDYEQYF
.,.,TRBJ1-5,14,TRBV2,TGTGCCAGCATAACGGTCGGTGGCAATCAGCCCCAGCATTTT,CASITVGGNQPQHF
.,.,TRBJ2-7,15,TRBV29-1,TGCAGCGTTGAAGATCCGGCAGGACCCTCCTACGAGCAGTACTTC,CSVEDPAGPSYEQYF
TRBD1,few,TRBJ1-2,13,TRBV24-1,TGTGCCACCAGTGATTCGACAGGGGTTGGCTACACCTTC,CATSDSTGVGYTF
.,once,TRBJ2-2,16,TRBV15,TGTGCCACCAGCAACCAGGATAGACAGGACACCGGGGAGCTGTTTTTT,CATSNQDRQDTGELFF